This TCR beta chain appears in the sequencing data of a study of blood T cell repertoires in COVID-19. Participants spanned ages about 18 to 100 years and resided in 20 to 30 US areas. Each recovered donor of Cohort 3 presented with two negative PCRs, clearance, or symptom resolution. Sequencing was performed with immunoSEQ multiplex PCR; in TCRdb, only in-frame clones are kept and a portion is missing. The repertoire holds 140,000 to 150,000 clones, with roughly 75% as singletons. The CDR3 spans 15 residues. Trimming removed 8 bases from V and 6 bases from J; junction bases left unmatched: 10. Germline V CDR1 and CDR2: SGHVS, FNYEAQ.

This TCR was sampled from a woman between 50 and 59 years old who had recovered from COVID-19. Sequenced input: PBMCs or T cells enriched from blood (not recorded which). The chain couples TRBV7-6 to TRBJ1-6, with TRBD1 matching 7 bases. CDR3 nucleotide sequence: TGTGCCAGCGCGGCAAAACAGGGGCGTAATTCACCCCTCCACTTT. The encoded protein is CASAAKQGRNSPLHF.